This TCR beta chain was recorded in a study of human thymus T cells. Study observations and caveats: Related research described thymic repertoires that were highly overlapping among unrelated individuals. Thymic and blood repertoires appeared to display a bias in their usage of V and J genes.

The CDR3 is 15 residues long. Trimming removed 0 bases at V and 8 bases at J, with 15 bases between. Germline V lookup: CDR1 SGHRS, CDR2 YFSETQ. Generated by immunoSEQ multiplex PCR, the TCRdb table keeps only in-frame clones and is missing some. Of tens of thousands of clones in the sample, 95% are singletons; the top ten hold about 0.03%. Worth noting for this clone: What it binds is unknown.

Obtained as resections during corrective heart surgery, the thymus tissue was then studied. The sample donors, healthy Finnish infants, were having corrective surgery for congenital heart defects. The sample comprised thymus tissue. This sequence was found in a girl under three years old with a congenital heart defect but otherwise immunologically healthy. The J gene is TRBJ2-1, the V gene TRBV5-1, with a possible D match to TRBD1 (6 bases). The CDR3 DNA follows: TGCGCCAGCAGCTTGGGAGGGGGAGTAAGCCATGAGCAGTTCTTC. Its protein product is CASSLGGGVSHEQFF.